One and the same sample provided the 28 T cell receptor beta chains below, sequenced in a study of blood T cells in healthy people across ages. A second PCR, run for roughly 7 to 11 cycles, used a sample-barcoded 5' primer plus a J-beta primer mix. TCRdb reprocessed the 5' RACE reads via MiXCR and lists one record per CDR3 protein. The profile shows some 690,000 distinct CDR3 sequences, about 24% of them singletons. The sequencing input was blood. These receptor sequences come from a man aged 65-85 years in good health.

This clonotype was detected ten times or more. The chain links TRBV24-1 to TRBJ2-1, with 12 nucleotides matching TRBD2. Germline V CDR1 and CDR2: KGHDR, SFDVKD. This CDR3 has 14 amino acids. V lost 10 bases, J lost 4 bases, and 4 bases stayed unmatched. Written as DNA, the CDR3 is TGTGCCACGAGTACTAGCGGGAGGTACAATGAGCAGTTCTTC. It yields the protein CATSTSGRYNEQFF.

This clonotype was detected ten times or more. The chain uses TRBV9 and TRBJ2-1; no reliable D call. The CDR3 totals 14 residues. Per germline, CDR1 SGDLS and CDR2 YYNGEE. The ends were cut back, 2 bases at V and 5 bases at J, with 11 bases in the middle. CDR3 DNA sequence: TGTGCCAGCAGCGTCCAGGAATGGAACAATGAGCAGTTCTTC. Translated: CASSVQEWNNEQFF.

Concerning this clonotype itself: Since a much larger clone is just one base distant, this may be a read error. This rearrangement joins TRBV20-1 to TRBJ2-3; 12 bases fit TRBD2. This CDR3 spans 15 amino acids. Germline V gene data show CDR1 as DFQATT and CDR2 as SNEGSKA (reference sequence). The CDR3 DNA reads TGCAGTGCTGTTCCGGCTAGCGGGAGGGTAGATACGCGGTATTTT. Its protein is CSAVPASGRVDTRYF.

V is TRBV15 and J is TRBJ1-3; D is unresolved. Deletions cut 0 bases from V and 2 bases from J, with 20 bases between. The CDR3 extends over 19 amino acids. CDR1 and CDR2 from the germline V gene are LNHNV and YYDKDF (reference sequence). The CDR3 DNA follows: TGTGCCACCAGCAGAGAACGCAGGACGGAACAAACTCCTGGAAACACCATATATTTT. It specifies CATSRERRTEQTPGNTIYF.

This clonotype was observed a handful of times. The chain joins TRBV6-6 to TRBJ2-7; maybe TRBD1 (6 bases). Judging by the DNA end, TRBJ2-1 fits better; the J call may be wrong. The germline CDR1 and CDR2 sequences are MNHNY and SVGAGI (reference sequence). This CDR3 spans 16 amino acids. The CDR3 DNA reads TGTGCCAGCAGTTACTCGATACAGGGCTTCATTGGTGAGCAGTTCTTC. It translates to CASSYSIQGFIGEQFF.

The chain recombines TRBV20-1 with TRBJ2-3; D uncertain. CDR3 length: 12 amino acids. CDR1 and CDR2 from the germline V gene are DFQATT and SNEGSKA (reference sequence). V lost 5 bases and J lost 6, with 12 bases in between. CDR3: CSAPTIRDTQYF. The CDR3 DNA reads as TGCAGTGCTCCCACTATCAGGGATACGCAGTATTTT.

The chain couples TRBV7-2 to TRBJ2-1, with 10 bases matching TRBD2. Germline V gene data show CDR1 as SGHTA and CDR2 as FQGNSA. With 2 bases clipped from V and 5 bases from J, the junction kept 9 bases outside the gene matches. The CDR3 totals 17 residues. CDR3 residues: CASSLFMWTSGDNEQFF. DNA of the CDR3: TGTGCCAGCAGCTTATTTATGTGGACTAGCGGAGACAATGAGCAGTTCTTC.

The rearrangement uses TRBV20-1 and TRBJ2-3; unclear D gene. CDR1 is DFQATT, CDR2 SNEGSKA, per germline (reference sequence). Trimming removed 2 bases from V and 4 bases from J, with 10 bases in between. The CDR3 covers 13 residues. In DNA form, the CDR3 reads TGCAGTGCTAGAAGGGCTAGGTCAGATACGCAGTATTTT. It translates to CSARRARSDTQYF.

The chain couples TRBV2 to TRBJ1-3, with TRBD1 as a possible D gene (5 bases). There are 18 residues in the CDR3. Germline CDR1 and CDR2: SNHLY and FYNNEI. The V end was cut by 3 bases, the J end by 0 bases, with 18 bases between. CDR3 region: CASSEHPNLGLSGNTIYF. The CDR3 DNA reads TGTGCCAGCAGTGAGCATCCCAACTTGGGGCTCTCTGGAAACACCATATATTTT. Filled out from reference TRBV2 and TRBJ1-3, the complete variable domain reads EPEVTQTPSHQVTQMGQEVILRCVPISNHLYFYWYRQILGQKVEFLVSFYNNEISEKSEIFDDQFSVERPDGSNFTLKIRSTKLEDSAMYFCASSEHPNLGLSGNTIYFGEGSWLTVV.

V gene TRBV5-1 combines with J gene TRBJ1-1, with D possibly TRBD1 on 5 matching bases. Germline V lookup: CDR1 SGHRS, CDR2 YFSETQ. There are 15 residues in the CDR3. Trimming shortened V by 4 bases and J by 1 base, and 14 bases separated the two germline ends. The CDR3 reads CASSPPQGPNTEAFF. CDR3 in DNA: TGCGCCAGCAGCCCTCCGCAGGGACCGAACACTGAAGCTTTCTTT.

The V gene is TRBV7-2, the J gene TRBJ1-5; D is unclear. Germline V gene sequence: CDR1 SGHTA, CDR2 FQGNSA. V gave up 2 bases and J gave up 5 bases, with 10 bases separating them. This CDR3 region has 14 residues. The CDR3, as DNA: TGTGCCAGCAGCTTACTCACCGGCGATCAGCCCCAGCATTTT. Translation gives CASSLLTGDQPQHF.

This clonotype was recorded many times. J is TRBJ1-2 and V is TRBV29-1; the D is unclear. The germline V gene has CDR1 SQVTM and CDR2 ANQGSEA. Trimming removed 0 bases at V and 5 bases at J, with 13 bases between. The CDR3 is made up of 14 amino acids. The CDR3 DNA reads as TGCAGCGTTGAAGATTGGGTGGGTAGTTATGGCTACACCTTC. This sequence encodes CSVEDWVGSYGYTF. The whole variable domain, remainder taken from reference TRBV29-1 and TRBJ1-2, is SAVISQKPSRDICQRGTSLTIQCQVDSQVTMMFWYRQQPGQSLTLIATANQGSEATYESGFVIDKFPISRPNLTFSTLTVSNMSPEDSSIYLCSVEDWVGSYGYTFGSGTRLTVV.

This rearrangement joins TRBV9 to TRBJ2-7; maybe TRBD2 (6 bases). TRBJ2-1 explains the end of the DNA better; the J call may be wrong. The CDR3 extends over 15 amino acids. The germline V gene has CDR1 SGDLS and CDR2 YYNGEE. The CDR3 loop reads CASSPPSVHPNEQFF. The CDR3 bases are TGTGCCAGCAGCCCTCCTAGCGTACATCCCAATGAGCAGTTCTTC.

This clonotype was counted only a few times. This rearrangement joins TRBV4-2 to TRBJ1-2; D is possibly TRBD1 (6 bases). V lost 5 bases and J 2 bases, leaving 15 bases between the germline ends. Germline V gives CDR1 LGHNA, CDR2 YNFKEQ. The CDR3 is made up of 15 amino acids. CDR3 bases: TGTGCCAGCAGCTCACAGGGCCCACGGAACTATGGCTACACCTTC. This translates into CASSSQGPRNYGYTF.

The sample holds many counts of this clonotype. This chain links TRBV9 with TRBJ1-3; D gene unclear. Germline loops: CDR1 SGDLS, CDR2 YYNGEE. This CDR3 is built from 13 residues. Trimming removed 4 bases from V and 0 bases from J, with 5 bases in between. This CDR3 reads CASSPPSGNTIYF. The CDR3 nucleotides read TGTGCCAGCAGCCCCCCCTCTGGAAACACCATATATTTT.

This clonotype was picked up many times. The chain joins TRBV6-5 to TRBJ1-5; no clear D. Germline V CDR1 and CDR2: MNHEY, SVGAGI. Deletions cut 0 bases from V and 1 base from J, with 1 base between. The CDR3 loop spans 13 amino acids. CDR3 DNA sequence: TGTGCCAGCAGTTACTCCAGCAATCAGCCCCAGCATTTT. Amino acid sequence: CASSYSSNQPQHF.

In this sample, this clonotype turned up a few times. The chain joins TRBV7-6 to TRBJ1-4, with a tentative D call TRBD1 (5 bases). V was trimmed by 4 bases and J by 5 bases, leaving 11 bases between them. Germline values: CDR1 SGHVS, CDR2 FNYEAQ. This CDR3 has 14 amino acids. The CDR3 nucleotides read TGTGCCAGCAGCTCGGGACCGAGGAATGAAAAACTGTTTTTT. Its protein product is CASSSGPRNEKLFF.

The chain uses TRBV7-7 and TRBJ2-3; a possible D gene is TRBD2 (6 bases). The germline V gene has CDR1 SSHAT and CDR2 FNYEAQ (reference sequence). V lost 5 bases and J 3 bases, leaving 18 bases between the germline ends. CDR3 length: 16 amino acids. The CDR3, as DNA: TGTGCCAGCAGCCGAAGTGCGACTAGGGGTACAGATACGCAGTATTTT. Its translation: CASSRSATRGTDTQYF.

The V call is TRBV5-1, the J call TRBJ1-2, with 7 bases aligning to TRBD1. With V trimmed by 1 base and J by 4 bases, 13 bases remained unmatched. The CDR3 is made up of 17 amino acids. Per the germline V gene, CDR1 is SGHRS and CDR2 is YFSETQ. The CDR3 reads CASSLKQDRPTVYGYTF. CDR3 DNA sequence: TGCGCCAGCAGCTTGAAGCAGGACAGGCCCACGGTCTATGGCTACACCTTC.

About this clonotype itself: At one end the junction does not follow the germline gene, possibly because of a read error. The CDR3 region has the DNA TGTGCCGGCAGAGTACCCGGGACTAGCGGGAGAACAGATACGCAGTATTTT. This gives the protein CAGRVPGTSGRTDTQYF. The V call is TRBV12-3 or TRBV12-4, the J call TRBJ2-3, with 14 bases aligning to TRBD2. This CDR3 contains 17 residues.

The chain joins TRBV29-1 to TRBJ2-5; D possibly corresponds to TRBD2 (5 bases). The CDR3 spans 13 residues. Looked up from germline, CDR1 is SQVTM and CDR2 is ANQGSEA. V shed 6 bases and J shed 2 bases, with 13 bases lying between them. The CDR3 reads CSVTIYSQETQYF. CDR3 nucleotides: TGCAGCGTGACTATCTACAGTCAAGAGACCCAGTACTTC.

Only a few counts were recorded for this clonotype. This sequence joins TRBV2 and TRBJ1-3, with 7 nucleotides matching TRBD1. V lost 4 bases and J lost 4; bases outside the gene matches: 1. The CDR3 contains 13 residues. Germline V CDR1 and CDR2: SNHLY, FYNNEI. CDR3: CASSGTGGNTIYF. The CDR3 nucleotides read TGTGCCAGCAGTGGGACAGGAGGAAACACCATATATTTT.

This CDR3 reads CASSRTGVPRTDTQYF. CDR3 DNA sequence: TGTGCCAGCAGCAGGACTGGCGTTCCCCGCACAGATACGCAGTATTTT. The chain recombines TRBV6-2 or TRBV6-3 with TRBJ2-3; D is perhaps TRBD2 (5 bases). Germline-derived CDR1 and CDR2 are MNHEY and SVGEGT. V was cut by 6 bases and J by 1 base, with 17 bases left in between. The CDR3 extends over 16 amino acids.

This clonotype was recorded a few times. This rearrangement joins TRBV12-3 or TRBV12-4 to TRBJ1-5; TRBD1 is a possible D gene (5 bases). V lost 6 bases, J lost 3 bases, and 12 bases lay in between. The CDR3 has 14 residues. The CDR3 bases are TGTGCCAGCAGGCCCACAGGCTACAATCAGCCCCAGCATTTT. It specifies CASRPTGYNQPQHF.

DNA of the CDR3: TGCGCCAGCAGCTTAGGGGGGGAGTCCCAAGAGACCCAGTACTTC. Translating gives CASSLGGESQETQYF. This chain links TRBV5-1 with TRBJ2-5; TRBD2 might be the D (7 bases). Per the germline V gene, CDR1 is SGHRS and CDR2 is YFSETQ. V shed 2 bases and J shed 1 base, with 12 bases lying between them. This CDR3 is built from 15 residues.

The chain couples TRBV11-2 to TRBJ2-7; tentatively, D is TRBD2 (5 bases). The V end was cut by 0 bases, the J end by 6 bases, with 12 bases between. Germline V gene sequence: CDR1 SGHAT, CDR2 FQNNGV. The CDR3 has 14 residues. The CDR3 DNA is TGTGCCAGCAGCTTAGACCGGGATATAATCGAGCAGTACGTC. Translation gives CASSLDRDIIEQYV.

This clonotype has just a few counts. The rearrangement joins TRBV25-1 to TRBJ1-4, with D uncertain. Germline assignment: CDR1 MGHDK and CDR2 SYGVNS. V was cut by 3 bases and J by 8 bases, with 13 bases left in between. The length of the CDR3 is 14 residues. The DNA of the CDR3 is TGTGCCAGCAGTGATGCCCGTTTTCCGGAAAAACTGTTTTTT. Amino acid sequence: CASSDARFPEKLFF. Full variable domain (missing parts from reference TRBV25-1 and TRBJ1-4): EADIYQTPRYLVIGTGKKITLECSQTMGHDKMYWYQQDPGMELHLIHYSYGVNSTEKGDLSSESTVSRIRTEHFPLTLESARPSHTSQYLCASSDARFPEKLFFGSGTQLSVL.

The V and J genes are TRBV10-3 and TRBJ2-1; 7 bases are a match to TRBD1. CDR1 is ENHRY, CDR2 SYGVKD, per germline. The CDR3 is made up of 16 amino acids. The V and J ends lost 4 bases and 4 bases, in that order; junction bases with no gene match: 10. The CDR3 here is CAISVPDRVPYNEQFF. The CDR3 region has the DNA TGTGCCATCAGTGTCCCTGACAGGGTTCCTTACAATGAGCAGTTCTTC.